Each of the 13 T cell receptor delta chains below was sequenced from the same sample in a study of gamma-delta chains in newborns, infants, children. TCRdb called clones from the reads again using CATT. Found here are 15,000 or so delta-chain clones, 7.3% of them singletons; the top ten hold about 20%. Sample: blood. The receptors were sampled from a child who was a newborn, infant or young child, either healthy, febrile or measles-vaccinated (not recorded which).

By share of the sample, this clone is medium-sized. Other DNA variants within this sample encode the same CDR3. This CDR3 reads CACDTTGSSWDTRQMFF. CDR3 DNA: TGTGCCTGTGACACCACTGGGAGCTCCTGGGACACCCGACAGATGTTTTTC. The V and J genes are TRDV2 and TRDJ3; D perhaps matches TRDD3 (6 bases). The CDR3 extends over 17 amino acids. Trimming cost V 0 bases and J 0 bases, with 8 bases left between them. The germline gives CDR1 GEAIGNYY, CDR2 EKD.

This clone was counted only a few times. The CDR3 DNA reads TGTGCCTGCGACGGGGTACTGGGGGAAAGCTCCTGGGACACCCGACAGATGTTTTTC. It yields the protein CACDGVLGESSWDTRQMFF. The chain carries TRDV2 and TRDJ3, with 9 positions matching TRDD3. The CDR3 is 19 residues long. V lost 7 bases to trimming and J lost 0 bases; unmatched junction nucleotides: 12. Germline lookup yields CDR1 GEAIGNYY and CDR2 EKD.

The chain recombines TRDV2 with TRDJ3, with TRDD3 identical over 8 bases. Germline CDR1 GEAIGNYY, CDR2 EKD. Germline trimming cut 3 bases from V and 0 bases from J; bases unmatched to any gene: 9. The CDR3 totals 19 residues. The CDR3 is CACDVLGANSSWDTRQMFF. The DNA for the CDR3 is TGTGCCTGTGACGTACTGGGGGCCAATAGCTCCTGGGACACCCGACAGATGTTTTTC.

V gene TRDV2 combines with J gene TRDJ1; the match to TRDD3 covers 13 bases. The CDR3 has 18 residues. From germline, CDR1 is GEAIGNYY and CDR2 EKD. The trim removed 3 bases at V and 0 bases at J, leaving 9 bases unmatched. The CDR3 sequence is CACDEISTGGYDTDKLIF. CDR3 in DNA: TGTGCCTGTGACGAAATAAGTACTGGGGGATACGACACCGATAAACTCATCTTT.

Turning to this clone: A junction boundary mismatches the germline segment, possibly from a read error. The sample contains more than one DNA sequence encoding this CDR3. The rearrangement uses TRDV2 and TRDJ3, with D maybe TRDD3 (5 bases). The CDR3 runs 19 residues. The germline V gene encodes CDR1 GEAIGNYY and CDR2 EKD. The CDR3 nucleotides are TGTGCCTGTGACACCGCGCCAGGAGGAACCTCCTGGGACACCCGACAGATGTTCTTC. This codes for CACDTAPGGTSWDTRQMFF.

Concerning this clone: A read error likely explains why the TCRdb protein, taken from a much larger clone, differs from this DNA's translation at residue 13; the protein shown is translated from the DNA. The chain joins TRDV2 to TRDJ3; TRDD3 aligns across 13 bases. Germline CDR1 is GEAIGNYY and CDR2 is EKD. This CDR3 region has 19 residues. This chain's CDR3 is CACDILGDTSSWGTRQMFF. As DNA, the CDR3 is TGTGCCTGTGACATACTGGGGGATACGAGCTCCTGGGGCACCCGACAGATGTTTTTC.

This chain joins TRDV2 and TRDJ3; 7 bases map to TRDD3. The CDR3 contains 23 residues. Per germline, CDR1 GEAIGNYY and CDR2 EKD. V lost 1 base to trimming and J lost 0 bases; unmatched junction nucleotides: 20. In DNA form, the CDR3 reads TGTGCCTGTGACACACGTCCTGTACTGGGGATAAATCGCCTCTCCTGGGACACCCGACAGATGTTTTTC. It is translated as CACDTRPVLGINRLSWDTRQMFF.

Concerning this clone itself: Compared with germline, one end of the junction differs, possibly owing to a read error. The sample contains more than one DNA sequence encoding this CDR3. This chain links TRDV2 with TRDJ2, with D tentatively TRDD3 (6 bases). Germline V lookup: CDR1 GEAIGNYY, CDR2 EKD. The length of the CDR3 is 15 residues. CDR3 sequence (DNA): TGTGCCTGTGACATACTGGGAGCTTTGACAGCACAGCTCTTCTTT. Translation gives CACDILGALTAQLFF.

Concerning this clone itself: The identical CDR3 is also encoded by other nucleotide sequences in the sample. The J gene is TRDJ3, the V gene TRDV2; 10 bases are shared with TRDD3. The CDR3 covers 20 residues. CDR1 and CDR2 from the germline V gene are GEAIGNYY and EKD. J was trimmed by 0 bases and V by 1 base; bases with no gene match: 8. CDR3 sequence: CACDTVLGDPSSWDTRQMFF. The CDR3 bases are TGTGCCTGTGACACGGTACTGGGGGATCCGAGCTCCTGGGACACCCGACAGATGTTTTTC.

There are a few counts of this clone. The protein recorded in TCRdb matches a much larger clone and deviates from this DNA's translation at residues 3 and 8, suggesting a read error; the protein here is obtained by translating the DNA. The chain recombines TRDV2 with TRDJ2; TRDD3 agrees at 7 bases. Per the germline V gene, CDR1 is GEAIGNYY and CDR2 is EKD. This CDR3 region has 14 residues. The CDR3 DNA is TGTGCCCGTGACATACTGGGGAATACAGCACAACTCTTCTTT. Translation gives CARDILGNTAQLFF.

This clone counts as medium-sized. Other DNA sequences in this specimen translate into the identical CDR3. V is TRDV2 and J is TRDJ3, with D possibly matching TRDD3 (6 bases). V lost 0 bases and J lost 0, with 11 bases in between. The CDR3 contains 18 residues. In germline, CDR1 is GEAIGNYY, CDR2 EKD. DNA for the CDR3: TGTGCCTGTGACACCTGGGGATCCAGCTCCTGGGACACCCGACAGATGTTTTTC. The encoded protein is CACDTWGSSSWDTRQMFF.

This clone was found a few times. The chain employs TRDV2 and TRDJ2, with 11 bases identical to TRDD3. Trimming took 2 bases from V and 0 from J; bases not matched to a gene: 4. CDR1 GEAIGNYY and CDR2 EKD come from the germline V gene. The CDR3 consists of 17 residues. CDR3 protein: CACDKLGDKALTAQLFF. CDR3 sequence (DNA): TGTGCCTGTGACAAACTGGGGGATAAAGCTTTGACAGCACAACTCTTCTTT.

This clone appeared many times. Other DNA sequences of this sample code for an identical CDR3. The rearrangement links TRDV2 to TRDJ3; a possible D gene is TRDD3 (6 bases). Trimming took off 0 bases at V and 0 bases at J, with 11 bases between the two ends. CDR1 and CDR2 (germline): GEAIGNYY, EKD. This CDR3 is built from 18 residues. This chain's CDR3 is CACDTAGASSWDTRQMFF. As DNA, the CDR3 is TGTGCCTGTGACACCGCTGGGGCCAGCTCCTGGGACACCCGACAGATGTTTTTC.